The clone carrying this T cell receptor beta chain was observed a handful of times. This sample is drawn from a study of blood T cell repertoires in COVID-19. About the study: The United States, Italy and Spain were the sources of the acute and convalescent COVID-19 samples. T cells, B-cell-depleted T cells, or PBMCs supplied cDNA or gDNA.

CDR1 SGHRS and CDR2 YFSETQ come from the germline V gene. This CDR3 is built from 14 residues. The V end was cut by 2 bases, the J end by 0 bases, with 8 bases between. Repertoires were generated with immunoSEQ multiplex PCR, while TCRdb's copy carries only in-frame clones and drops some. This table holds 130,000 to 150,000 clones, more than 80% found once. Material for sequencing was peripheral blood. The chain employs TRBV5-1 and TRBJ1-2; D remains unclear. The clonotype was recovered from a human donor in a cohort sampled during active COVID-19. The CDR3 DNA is TGCGCCAGCAGCTTTGGAGGAGCTAACTATGGCTACACCTTC. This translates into CASSFGGANYGYTF.